Sequencing of this TCR beta chain was carried out in a study of cytomegalovirus exposure and HLA in healthy donors. Overall study findings and caveats: Later, TCR association rates were found to vary by HLA locus, highest for DRB1 and lowest for HLA-C.

A note on this clone: The antigen remains undetermined.

Per the germline V gene, CDR1 is SGHTS and CDR2 is YDEGEE. The length of the CDR3 is 15 residues. V dropped 0 bases and J dropped 9; count of bases not matched to a gene: 7. The PCR used 60 Vbeta and 13 Jbeta primers. TCRdb keeps only in-frame clones here, not all; method: immunoSEQ multiplex PCR. This sample has approximately 220,000 clones, with 75% to 85% found just once. Sample: PBMCs. The clonotype comes from a girl aged 10-17 years in good health and CMV-seronegative. V usage is TRBV5-8 and J usage is TRBJ2-1; 9 nucleotides line up with TRBD1. The chain's CDR3 is CASSLEGQGPGEQFF. The CDR3 coding sequence is TGTGCCAGCAGCTTGGAAGGACAGGGGCCCGGTGAGCAGTTCTTC.